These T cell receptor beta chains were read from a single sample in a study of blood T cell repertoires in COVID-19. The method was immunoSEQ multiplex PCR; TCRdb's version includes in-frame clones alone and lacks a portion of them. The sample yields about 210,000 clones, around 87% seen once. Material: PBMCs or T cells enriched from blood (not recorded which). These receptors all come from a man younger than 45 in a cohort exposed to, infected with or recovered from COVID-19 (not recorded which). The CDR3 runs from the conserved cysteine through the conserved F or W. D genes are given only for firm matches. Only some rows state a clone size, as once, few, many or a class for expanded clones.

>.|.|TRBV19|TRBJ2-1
TGTGCCAGTAGTGCTCGGACAATCAATGAGCAGTTCTTC
CASSARTINEQFF
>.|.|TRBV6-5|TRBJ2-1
TGTGCCAGCAGTTACTCGAGAACAGGAGTGGGCAATGAGCAGTTCTTC
CASSYSRTGVGNEQFF
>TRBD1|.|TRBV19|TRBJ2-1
TGTGCCAGTAGTATCCCCAGGGGGCCCTCGGTTACCAATGAGCAGTTCTTC
CASSIPRGPSVTNEQFF
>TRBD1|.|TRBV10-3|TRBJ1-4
TGTGCCATCAGGGGGGACAGGGGTCGAGGGGAAAAACTGTTTTTT
CAIRGDRGRGEKLFF
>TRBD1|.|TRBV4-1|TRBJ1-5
TGCGCCAGCAGCCGGGTCGGACAGGGACTGGGAGCGGGCAATCAGCCCCAGCATTTT
CASSRVGQGLGAGNQPQHF
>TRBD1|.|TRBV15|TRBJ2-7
TGTGCCACCAGCAGGGACAGGGGGACCTACGAGCAGTACTTC
CATSRDRGTYEQYF
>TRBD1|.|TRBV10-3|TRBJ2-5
TGTGCCATCAGTGAGTCGAAGGGGGCGAGGGAGACCCAGTACTTC
CAISESKGARETQYF
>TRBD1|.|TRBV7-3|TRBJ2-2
TGTGCCAGCAGCTTTACAGGGGAGCCCGGGGAGCTGTTTTTT
CASSFTGEPGELFF
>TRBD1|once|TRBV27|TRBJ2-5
TGTGCCAGCAGTTCCGACAGGGCGCAGGGTCTTCCCCAGTACTTC
CASSSDRAQGLPQYF
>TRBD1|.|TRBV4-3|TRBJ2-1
TGCGCCAGCAGCCAAGATGCGGGCTGGGGACAGGGCTACAATGAGCAGTTCTTC
CASSQDAGWGQGYNEQFF
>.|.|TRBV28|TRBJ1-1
TGTGCCAGCAGTCCCACCCAGGCCAAAGCTTTCTTT
CASSPTQAKAFF
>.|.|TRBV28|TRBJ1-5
TGTGCCAGCGGGGCGGTTGACGGCAATAGCAATCAGCCCCAGCATTTT
CASGAVDGNSNQPQHF
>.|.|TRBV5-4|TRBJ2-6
TGTGCCAGCAGCTTCGGGTCCCCGGTTTCTGGGGCCAACGTCCTGACTTTC
CASSFGSPVSGANVLTF
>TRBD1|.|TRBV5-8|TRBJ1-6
TGTGCCAGCAGCTTGGAGACAGGGCGGACCGAGTCCCTCCACTTT
CASSLETGRTESLHF
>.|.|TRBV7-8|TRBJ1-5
TGTGCCAGCAGCCGAGAAAGAACAGGGAGGGGTCAGCCCCAGCATTTT
CASSRERTGRGQPQHF
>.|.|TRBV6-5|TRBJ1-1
TGTGCCAGCAGTCCCCTCGATGCGGCAGGGCAAGCTTTCTTT
CASSPLDAAGQAFF
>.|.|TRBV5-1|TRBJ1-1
TGCGCCAGCAGCTTGGCGGTTACCGCATCGGACACTGAAGCTTTCTTT
CASSLAVTASDTEAFF
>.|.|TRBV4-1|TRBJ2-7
TGCGCCAGCAGCCAAGTAAGACAGCGCGAGCAGTACTTC
CASSQVRQREQYF
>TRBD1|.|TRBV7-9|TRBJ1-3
TGTGCCAGCAGCTTAGCTACCAACCGGGACAGGGTAACCGGAAACACCATATATTTT
CASSLATNRDRVTGNTIYF
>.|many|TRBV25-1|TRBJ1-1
TGTGCCAGCAGTAGGGGTTCGGGCACTGAAGCTTTCTTT
CASSRGSGTEAFF
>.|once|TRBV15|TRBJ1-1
TGTGCCACCCCAGGAGAGGGTCGGAGTATTCCTGAAGCTTTCTTT
CATPGEGRSIPEAFF
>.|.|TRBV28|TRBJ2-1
TGTGCCAGCAGTAGGGGGTCGCCATACAGTAGATACAATGAGCAGTTCTTC
CASSRGSPYSRYNEQFF
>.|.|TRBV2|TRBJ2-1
TGTGCCAGCAACAGCAATACGGAACCGCTAAGTCAACACAATGAGCAGTTCTTC
CASNSNTEPLSQHNEQFF
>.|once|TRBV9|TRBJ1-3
TGTGCCAGCAGCGTAGGGGAAGGGGGTGGAAACACCATATATTTT
CASSVGEGGGNTIYF
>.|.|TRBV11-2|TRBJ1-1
TGTGCCAGCAGCTTAGGAACTCAGGTCCTTAACACTGAAGCTTTCTTT
CASSLGTQVLNTEAFF
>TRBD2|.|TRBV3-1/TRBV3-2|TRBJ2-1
TGTGCCAGCAGCCCCCGGACTAGCGGGGGTTACAATGAGCAGTTCTTC
CASSPRTSGGYNEQFF
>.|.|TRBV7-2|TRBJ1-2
TGTGCCAGCAGCTTAGCAAAGGTTGGCGGAGGATCCTATGGCTACACCTTC
CASSLAKVGGGSYGYTF
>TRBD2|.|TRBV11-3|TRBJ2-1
TGTGCCAGCAGCGAAAGGACTAGCGGGGAGCAGTTCTTC
CASSERTSGEQFF
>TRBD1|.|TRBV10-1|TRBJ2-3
TGCGCCAGCAGTGAACGACAGGGGGTTACAGATACGCAGTATTTT
CASSERQGVTDTQYF
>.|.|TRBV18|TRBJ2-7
TGTGCCAGCTCACCAGACACGCAAGGCTACGAGCAGTACTTC
CASSPDTQGYEQYF
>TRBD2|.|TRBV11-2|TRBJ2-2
TGTGCCAGCAGCTTAGATTGGATAGCGGGACAGAACACCGGGGAGCTGTTTTTT
CASSLDWIAGQNTGELFF
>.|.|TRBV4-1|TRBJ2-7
TGCGCCAGCAGCCAAGATCCCAGAGAGCAGTACTTC
CASSQDPREQYF
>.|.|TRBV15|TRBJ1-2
TGTGCCACCAGCAGAGAAGGATTCAGGGCTGGCTACACCTTC
CATSREGFRAGYTF
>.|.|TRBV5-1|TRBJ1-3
TGCGCCAGCAGCCCTGGGCCCGGGAGGGGACTGTGGGGAAACACCATATATTTT
CASSPGPGRGLWGNTIYF
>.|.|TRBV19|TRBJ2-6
TGTGCCAGTAGTACGGCAGGGTTATCTGGGGCCAACGTCCTGACTTTC
CASSTAGLSGANVLTF
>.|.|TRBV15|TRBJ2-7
TGTGCCACCAGCAGAGATTTGGGGCAGACCTACGAGCAGTACTTC
CATSRDLGQTYEQYF
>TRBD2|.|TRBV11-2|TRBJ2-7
TGTGCCAGCAGCTTAGAACGTCTAGCGGTCTACGAGCAGTACTTC
CASSLERLAVYEQYF
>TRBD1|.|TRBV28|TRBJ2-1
TGTGCCAGCAGTTTATACGGGACAGGGTTCAATGAGCAGTTCTTC
CASSLYGTGFNEQFF
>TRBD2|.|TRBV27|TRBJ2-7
TGTGCCAGCAGTTTTGGTAGCGGGAGTTACGAGCAGTACTTC
CASSFGSGSYEQYF
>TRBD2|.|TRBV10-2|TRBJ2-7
TGCGCCAGCACCGGACTAGCGGGAGCCTACGAGCAGTACTTC
CASTGLAGAYEQYF
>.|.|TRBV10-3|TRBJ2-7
TGTGCCATCAGCCAGGGTGGGGAGCAGTACTTC
CAISQGGEQYF
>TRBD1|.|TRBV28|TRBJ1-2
TGTGCCAGCTGGAGGGACAGGTCCTACGGCTACACCTTC
CASWRDRSYGYTF
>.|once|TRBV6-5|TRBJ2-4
TGTGCCAGCAGTTCTCCAGGGAAAAACATTCAGTACTTC
CASSSPGKNIQYF
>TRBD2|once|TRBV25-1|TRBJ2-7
TGTGCCAGCAGTGAATCAGGACTAGGAGTCCACGAGCAGTACTTC
CASSESGLGVHEQYF
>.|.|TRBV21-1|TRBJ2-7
TGTGCCAGCAGCAAAAGGTCTAGGGGACAGTGCTCCTACGAGCAGTACTTC
CASSKRSRGQCSYEQYF
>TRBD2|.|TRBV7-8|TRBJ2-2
TGTGCCAGCAGCACTCGCTCGGGACTAGCGGGAGTATCCGGGGAGCTGTTTTTT
CASSTRSGLAGVSGELFF
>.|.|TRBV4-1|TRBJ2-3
TGCGCCAGCAGCCAAGGTCGGGGTGCCGCCACAGATACGCAGTATTTT
CASSQGRGAATDTQYF
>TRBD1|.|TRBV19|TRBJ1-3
TGTGCCAGTACTCCGGGACAGGGCCCTCTTATCTCTGGAAACACCATATATTTT
CASTPGQGPLISGNTIYF
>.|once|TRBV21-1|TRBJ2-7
TGTGCCAGCAGCAGTACTAGCGGGAGGAAGTACGAGCAGTACTTC
CASSSTSGRKYEQYF